Listed below are T cell receptor beta chains from one sample, sequenced in a study of T cells in Graves' hyperthyroidism and ophthalmopathy. TCRdb analysed the multiplex PCR reads with MiXCR anew, one entry per CDR3 protein. Of roughly 400,000 distinct CDR3 sequences listed, 11% to 15% are singletons. Input material: blood. These receptors were collected from a man in his fifties or sixties with Graves' ophthalmopathy. CDR3s include the opening cysteine and the closing phenylalanine or tryptophan. A D gene is named only where the DNA matches it firmly. Expanded clones are given a class, and other clones once, few, many or no size at all.

v_call	j_call	d_call	clone_size	cdr3_nt	cdr3_aa
TRBV11-3	TRBJ2-1	-	many	TGTGCCAGCAGAGATATCCGGGGCTGGACGTTCTTC	CASRDIRGWTFF
TRBV5-4	TRBJ1-2	-	few	TGTGCCAGCAGCTCGCCGTTGGCAGGGGCCGTCAGCTATGGCTACACCTTC	CASSSPLAGAVSYGYTF
TRBV5-6	TRBJ2-5	TRBD2	-	TGTGCCAGCAGCTTGGGGTCTAGCGGGAGCCAAAAAGAGACCCAGTACTTC	CASSLGSSGSQKETQYF
TRBV11-2	TRBJ2-1	TRBD2	-	TGTGCCAGCAGCTTAGAGGGACTAGCGGGAAGAGTGGATGAGCAGTTCTTC	CASSLEGLAGRVDEQFF
TRBV7-9	TRBJ2-1	-	many	TGTGCCAGCAGGACCCGGGTCGGCTCCTACAATGAGCAGTTCTTC	CASRTRVGSYNEQFF
TRBV6-2/TRBV6-3	TRBJ2-3	-	few	TGTGCCAGCACCCGAGCAGGGGCGGCGCGCGATACGCAGTATTTT	CASTRAGAARDTQYF
TRBV7-9	TRBJ2-7	TRBD1	many	TGTGCCAGCAGCTCCGGACAGGGACTCTACGAGCAGTACTTC	CASSSGQGLYEQYF
TRBV29-1	TRBJ2-7	TRBD1	many	TGCAGCGTACAACAGGGGCCACCCTCCTACGAGCAGTACTTC	CSVQQGPPSYEQYF
TRBV28	TRBJ1-5	TRBD1	many	TGTGCCAGTACACAAGGGGGCTGGCAGCCCCAGCATTTT	CASTQGGWQPQHF
TRBV6-5	TRBJ2-4	TRBD2	few	TGTGCCAGCAGTTACTCTGGGCTAGCGGGAGGAAGAAAAAACATTCAGTACTTC	CASSYSGLAGGRKNIQYF
TRBV7-9	TRBJ2-6	TRBD2	-	TGTGCCAGCAGCGAGTGGGGGGGATCGTCTGGGGCCAACGTCCTGACTTTC	CASSEWGGSSGANVLTF
TRBV20-1	TRBJ2-1	-	many	TGCAGTGCTAGGGCTGGAGGGCGTCAGTTCTTC	CSARAGGRQFF
TRBV29-1	TRBJ1-5	TRBD1	few	TGCAGCGCCGCACAGGGGAGGAATCAGCCCCAGCATTTT	CSAAQGRNQPQHF
TRBV11-2	TRBJ2-5	TRBD1	many	TGTGCCAGCAGCCCACTGGGACAGCTCCAAGAGACCCAGTACTTC	CASSPLGQLQETQYF
TRBV10-3	TRBJ2-3	-	many	TGTGCCATCAGCGGGCTAGCACACAGCACAGATACGCAGTATTTT	CAISGLAHSTDTQYF
TRBV20-1	TRBJ2-3	TRBD1	many	TGCAGTGCCAGACGGACAGGGAAAACAGATACGCAGTATTTT	CSARRTGKTDTQYF
TRBV5-6	TRBJ2-3	-	many	TGTGCCAGCAGCGGCCCTGGGTCGGGGCCGCAGTATTTT	CASSGPGSGPQYF
TRBV29-1	TRBJ2-7	-	many	TGCAGCGTTGGACAGTCGCCCCGCGGGGAGCAGTACTTC	CSVGQSPRGEQYF
TRBV29-1	TRBJ2-1	TRBD2	-	TGCAGCGTTGTACTAGCGGGAGGAAACAATGAGCAGTTCTTC	CSVVLAGGNNEQFF
TRBV4-1	TRBJ2-1	TRBD1	few	TGCGCCAGCAGCCAACCGGGACAGAGGGGGAATGAGCAGTTCTTC	CASSQPGQRGNEQFF
TRBV9	TRBJ2-3	-	many	TGTGCCAGCAGCGTAGGGTCCACGGGGGAGACAGATACGCAGTATTTT	CASSVGSTGETDTQYF
TRBV11-3	TRBJ2-5	-	many	TGTGCCAGCAGCTTAGCACCCAGCCAAGAGACCCAGTACTTC	CASSLAPSQETQYF
TRBV29-1	TRBJ2-1	-	few	TGCAGCGGGGACCATGGGCCCAATGAGCAGTTCTTC	CSGDHGPNEQFF
TRBV6-1	TRBJ1-5	TRBD1	few	TGTGCCAGCAGTACGAGGGACAGAAATCAGCCCCAGCATTTT	CASSTRDRNQPQHF
TRBV2	TRBJ2-5	-	many	TGTGCCAGCAGTGAGCGGGTGCTCCAAGAGACCCAGTACTTC	CASSERVLQETQYF
TRBV5-1	TRBJ2-1	-	-	TGCGCCAGCAGCTTGGGAGAAAGAGGGGGCTCCTACAATGAGCAGTTCTTC	CASSLGERGGSYNEQFF
TRBV20-1	TRBJ1-3	-	-	TGCAGTGCCACCACCCGGGTGGGCAACACCATATATTTT	CSATTRVGNTIYF
TRBV27	TRBJ2-7	TRBD2	many	TGTGCCAGCAATTTTTCCCCGGGGGGCGAGCAGTACTTC	CASNFSPGGEQYF
TRBV27	TRBJ2-5	TRBD2	many	TGTGCCAGCACCCCAGCGGGAGGTAATCAAGAGACCCAGTACTTC	CASTPAGGNQETQYF
TRBV7-2	TRBJ2-1	TRBD2	many	TGTGCCAGCAGCTTAAGACTAGCGGGTCGTGGTGAGCAGTTCTTC	CASSLRLAGRGEQFF
TRBV19	TRBJ2-7	TRBD1	-	TGTGCCAGAGAGGACAGGGACCACGAGCAGTACTTC	CAREDRDHEQYF
TRBV11-2	TRBJ1-6	-	many	TGTGCCAGCAGCTTCGGAGACTTCCGGGATTCACCCCTCCACTTT	CASSFGDFRDSPLHF
TRBV6-2/TRBV6-3	TRBJ1-1	-	few	TGTGCCAGCAGACCCACCGGGACAATGGGTGAAGCTTTCTTT	CASRPTGTMGEAFF
TRBV6-1	TRBJ2-1	TRBD1	-	TGTGCCAGCGGTCTCCGGGACAGGGTAAACAATGAGCAGTTCTTC	CASGLRDRVNNEQFF
TRBV30	TRBJ1-1	TRBD1	many	TGTGCCTGGAGTGAGACAGGGGGAGCTTTCTTT	CAWSETGGAFF